Listed here is a single T cell receptor beta chain. At one end the junction does not follow the germline gene, possibly because of a read error. The data stem from a study of blood T cell repertoires in COVID-19. Across the whole study: Researchers got acute and convalescent COVID-19 samples from the United States, Italy and Spain. Sources were T cells, B-cell-depleted T cells, or PBMCs; the material itself was cDNA or gDNA.

The germline CDR1 and CDR2 sequences are MNHEY and SMNVEV (reference sequence). The CDR3 contains 13 residues. Original processing methods: Amplification with reference gene primers provided the estimates of nucleated cell counts. Measured with immunoSEQ multiplex PCR; TCRdb has only the in-frame clones, and not every one. The V and J calls and the clone size are those of that table, but D and trimming were determined from the DNA. This table has 250,000 or so clones, more than 70% appearing once. This TCR derives from an older woman with acute or convalescent COVID-19. Sequencing was done on a sample of peripheral blood. This chain links TRBV27 with TRBJ2-3, with a weak D call TRBD1 (5 bases). The CDR3 protein is CASSLWGTDTQYF. In DNA form, the CDR3 reads TGTGCCAGCAGTTTATGGGGCACCGATACGCAGTATTTT.